This TCR beta chain was profiled in a study of blood T cells in healthy people across ages. Together with a sample-barcoded 5' primer, a J-beta primer mix was included in a second PCR lasting roughly 6 to 12 cycles. TCRdb used MiXCR to reprocess the 5' RACE reads, holding one entry per CDR3 protein. Here the sample spans around 600,000 distinct CDR3 sequences, less than 60% being singletons. The CDR3 spans 16 residues. The germline V gene encodes CDR1 KGHSH and CDR2 LQKENI. J was trimmed by 4 bases and V by 8 bases; bases with no gene match: 12. The receptor comes from a man older than 75 in good health. What was sequenced was blood. The rearrangement links TRBV18 to TRBJ2-1; 9 bases agree with TRBD1. CDR3 sequence reads: CASENLGQGAYNEQFF. As DNA, the CDR3 is TGTGCCAGCGAAAATCTGGGACAGGGAGCGTACAATGAGCAGTTCTTC.